The present TCR beta chain was sequenced within a study of OX40 agonist ivuxolimab in advanced cancers. The CDR3 has 14 amino acids. V dropped 2 bases and J dropped 2 bases, with 8 bases sitting between them. Germline V CDR1 and CDR2: SGHNT, YENEEA. The assay was immunoSEQ multiplex PCR, and TCRdb's table has in-frame clones only and misses some. The sample lists over 90,000 clones, around 84% occurring once. The receptor comes from an adult with an advanced solid tumor such as melanoma, head and neck, liver or kidney cancer. The material sequenced was CD4+ or CD8+ T cells sorted from blood, taken in a trial of the OX40 agonist ivuxolimab. The chain recombines TRBV11-3 with TRBJ2-3; D unclear. This CDR3 reads CASSLTGFTDTQYF. The CDR3 DNA reads TGTGCCAGCAGCTTAACCGGGTTCACAGATACGCAGTATTTT.